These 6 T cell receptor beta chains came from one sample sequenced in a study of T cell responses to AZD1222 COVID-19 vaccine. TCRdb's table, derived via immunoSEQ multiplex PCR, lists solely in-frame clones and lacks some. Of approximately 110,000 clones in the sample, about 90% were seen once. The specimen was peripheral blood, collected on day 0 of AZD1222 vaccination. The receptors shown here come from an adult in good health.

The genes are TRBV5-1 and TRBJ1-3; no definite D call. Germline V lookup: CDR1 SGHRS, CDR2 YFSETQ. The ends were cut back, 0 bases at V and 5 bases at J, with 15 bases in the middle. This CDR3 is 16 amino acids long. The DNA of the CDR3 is TGCGCCAGCAGCTTGGCCGTCGGAGGGCCTAGAAACACCATATATTTT. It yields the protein CASSLAVGGPRNTIYF. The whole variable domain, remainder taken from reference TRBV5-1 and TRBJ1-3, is KAGVTQTPRYLIKTRGQQVTLSCSPISGHRSVSWYQQTPGQGLQFLFEYFSETQRNKGNFPGRFSGRQFSNSRSEMNVSTLELGDSALYLCASSLAVGGPRNTIYFGEGSWLTVV.

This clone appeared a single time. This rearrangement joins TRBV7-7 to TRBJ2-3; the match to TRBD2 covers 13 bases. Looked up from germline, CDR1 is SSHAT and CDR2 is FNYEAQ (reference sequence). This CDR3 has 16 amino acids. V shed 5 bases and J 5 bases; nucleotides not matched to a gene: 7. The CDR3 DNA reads TGTGCCAGCAGCCAAGGACTAGCGGGAGCTTTAGATACGCAGTATTTT. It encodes CASSQGLAGALDTQYF.

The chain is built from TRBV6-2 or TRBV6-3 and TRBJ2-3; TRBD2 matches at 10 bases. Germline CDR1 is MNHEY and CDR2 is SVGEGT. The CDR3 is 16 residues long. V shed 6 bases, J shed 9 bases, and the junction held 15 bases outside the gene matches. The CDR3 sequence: CASSRRTSGGPSTQYF. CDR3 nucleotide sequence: TGTGCCAGCAGCCGACGGACTAGCGGCGGGCCAAGCACGCAGTATTTT.

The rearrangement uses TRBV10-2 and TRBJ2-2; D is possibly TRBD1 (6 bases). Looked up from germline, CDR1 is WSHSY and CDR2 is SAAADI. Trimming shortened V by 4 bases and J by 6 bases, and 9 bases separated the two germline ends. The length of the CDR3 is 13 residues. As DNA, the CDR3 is TGCGCCAGCAGTGCGACAGGTTCCGGGGAGCTGTTTTTT. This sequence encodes CASSATGSGELFF.

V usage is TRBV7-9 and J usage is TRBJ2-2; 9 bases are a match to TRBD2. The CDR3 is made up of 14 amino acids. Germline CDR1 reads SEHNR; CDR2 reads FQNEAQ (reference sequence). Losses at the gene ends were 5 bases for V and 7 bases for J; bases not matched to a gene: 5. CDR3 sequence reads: CASSPGLAVGELFF. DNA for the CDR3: TGTGCCAGCAGCCCGGGACTAGCTGTCGGGGAGCTGTTTTTT.

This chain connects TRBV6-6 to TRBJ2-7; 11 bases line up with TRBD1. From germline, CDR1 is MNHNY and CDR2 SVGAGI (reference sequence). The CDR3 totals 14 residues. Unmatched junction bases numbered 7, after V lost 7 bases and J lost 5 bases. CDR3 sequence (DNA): TGTGCCAGCACCGGACAGGGGGCGGTGAACGAGCAGTACTTC. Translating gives CASTGQGAVNEQYF.